The clone carrying this T cell receptor (beta chain) occurred a few times. No antigen is known for it. The germline CDR1 and CDR2 sequences are WSHSY and SAAADI. Losses at the gene ends were 7 bases for V and 5 bases for J; bases not matched to a gene: 11. This CDR3 spans 16 amino acids. This sample stems from a study of blood T cells in healthy people across ages. Then a second PCR, running roughly 7 to 11 cycles, was carried out with a sample-barcoded 5' primer and a J-beta primer mix. TCRdb independently ran MiXCR on the 5' RACE reads; one entry per CDR3 protein. The table has around 970,000 distinct CDR3 sequences, 51% seen once. Study outcomes and limitations: Estimated diversity that came from one million T cells was considered an underestimate.

The chain is built from TRBV10-2 and TRBJ2-4; 10 nucleotides align to TRBD2. Sequenced material: blood. The receptor's source is a woman aged 55-75 years in good health. CDR3 protein: CASISAGGKGENIQYF. The CDR3 nucleotides are TGCGCCAGCATTTCAGCGGGAGGGAAAGGCGAAAACATTCAGTACTTC.